Listed below are T cell receptor beta chains from one sample, sequenced in a study of CD8+CD57+ T cells in acquired aplastic anemia. TCRdb redid the calling of the reads with MiXCR, one entry per CDR3 protein. The table records 75,000 to 80,000 distinct CDR3 sequences, just over 70% of them present only once. The sequenced material came from sorted CD4+, CD8+, or CD8+CD57+ T cells (not recorded which) from PBMCs. All receptors derive from a human donor with aplastic anemia. Both conserved end residues are part of each CDR3. A D gene is named only where the DNA matches it firmly.

J,D,V,CDR3
TRBJ1-1,TRBD1,TRBV20-1,CSARDRVNTEAFF
TRBJ2-7,TRBD1,TRBV29-1,CSVNGQGVTYEQYF
TRBJ2-5,-,TRBV20-1,CSATKQAETQYF
TRBJ2-3,-,TRBV25-1,CASSDRTAFQGTDTQYF
TRBJ1-5,TRBD1,TRBV10-3,CAISVGTEQPQHF
TRBJ2-3,-,TRBV7-2,CASSRTRSTDTQYF
TRBJ2-7,TRBD2,TRBV10-3,CAISELLAGGYEQYF
TRBJ1-2,TRBD1,TRBV29-1,CSGRTGDYGYTF
TRBJ1-1,TRBD1,TRBV5-4,CASRGQGYTEAFF
TRBJ2-5,TRBD1,TRBV15,CATSREGQGEETQYF
TRBJ2-7,-,TRBV12-3/TRBV12-4,CASTPGRGEQYF
TRBJ2-7,TRBD1,TRBV10-2,CATQTLDRAPYEQYF
TRBJ1-4,-,TRBV10-3,CAISEPAGGLFF
TRBJ2-3,-,TRBV20-1,CSAMGEQGWSDTQYF
TRBJ2-3,TRBD1,TRBV11-1,CASIIRPGTGDNTQYF
TRBJ2-1,-,TRBV2,CASKRDSEEQFF
TRBJ1-6,TRBD1,TRBV9,CASSLTPTGGASPLHF
TRBJ2-7,-,TRBV2,CASSEVRRDDEQYF
TRBJ1-1,-,TRBV20-1,CSAEGMNTEAFF
TRBJ1-1,TRBD1,TRBV7-9,CASSLGTTGRETFF
TRBJ1-2,-,TRBV13,CASSSGLLRYGYTF